This T cell receptor beta chain originates from a study of blood T cell repertoires in COVID-19. Study-wide context: Material from acute and convalescent COVID-19 was sourced from the United States, Italy and Spain. T cells, B-cell-depleted T cells, or PBMCs provided the cDNA or gDNA that served as material.

Authors' analysis steps: Amplified reference gene primers provided the basis for estimating nucleated cell counts. The repertoire was sequenced with immunoSEQ multiplex PCR; TCRdb's copy has only in-frame clones and lacks some. Clone size and the V and J calls come from that table; the DNA yielded D and trimming. The sample lists under 80,000 clones; 79% were seen once. The CDR3 length is 16 residues. CDR1 is SGHKS and CDR2 is YYEKEE in the germline V gene (reference sequence). The V and J ends lost 4 bases and 2 bases, in that order; junction bases with no gene match: 10. The sequenced sample consisted of peripheral blood. V gene TRBV5-5 combines with J gene TRBJ2-5; 8 nucleotides line up with TRBD1. The clonotype was recovered from a human donor in a cohort sampled during active COVID-19. DNA of the CDR3: TGTGCCAGCAGCCTTGATCGAGGACAGGGACAAGAGACCCAGTACTTC. Amino acid sequence: CASSLDRGQGQETQYF.